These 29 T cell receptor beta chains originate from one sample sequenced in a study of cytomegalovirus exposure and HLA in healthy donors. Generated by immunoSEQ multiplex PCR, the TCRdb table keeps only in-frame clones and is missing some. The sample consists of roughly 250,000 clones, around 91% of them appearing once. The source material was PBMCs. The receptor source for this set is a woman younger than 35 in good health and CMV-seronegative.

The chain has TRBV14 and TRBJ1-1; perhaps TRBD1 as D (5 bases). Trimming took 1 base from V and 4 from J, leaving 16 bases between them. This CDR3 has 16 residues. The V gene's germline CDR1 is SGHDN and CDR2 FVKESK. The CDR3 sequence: CASSQGSPGRSTEAFF. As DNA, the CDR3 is TGTGCCAGCAGCCAAGGCTCACCAGGGAGGAGCACTGAAGCTTTCTTT.

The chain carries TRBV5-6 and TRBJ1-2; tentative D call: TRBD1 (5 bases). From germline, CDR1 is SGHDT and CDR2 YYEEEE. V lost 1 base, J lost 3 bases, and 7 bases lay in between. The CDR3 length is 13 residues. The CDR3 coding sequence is TGTGCCAGCAGCTTGCAGGGCGACTATGGCTACACCTTC. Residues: CASSLQGDYGYTF.

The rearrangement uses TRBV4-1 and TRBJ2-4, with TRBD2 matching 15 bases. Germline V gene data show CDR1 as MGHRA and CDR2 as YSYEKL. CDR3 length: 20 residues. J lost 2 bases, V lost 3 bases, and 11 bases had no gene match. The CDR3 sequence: CASSQGLAGGYRTTKNIQYF. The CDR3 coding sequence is TGCGCCAGCAGCCAGGGACTAGCGGGGGGCTACAGGACTACCAAAAACATTCAGTACTTC.

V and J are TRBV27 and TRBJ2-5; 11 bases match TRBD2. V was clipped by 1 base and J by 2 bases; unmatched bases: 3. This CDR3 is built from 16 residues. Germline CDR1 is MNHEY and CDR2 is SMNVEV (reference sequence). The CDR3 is CASSLWGTSGQETQYF. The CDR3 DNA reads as TGTGCCAGCAGTTTATGGGGGACTAGCGGACAAGAGACCCAGTACTTC.

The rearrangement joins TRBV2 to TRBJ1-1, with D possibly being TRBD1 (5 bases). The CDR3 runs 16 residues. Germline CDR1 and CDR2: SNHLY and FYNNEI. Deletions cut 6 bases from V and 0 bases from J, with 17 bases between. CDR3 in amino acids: CASRSQGQRMNTEAFF. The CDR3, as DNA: TGTGCCAGCAGGAGCCAGGGTCAACGTATGAACACTGAAGCTTTCTTT. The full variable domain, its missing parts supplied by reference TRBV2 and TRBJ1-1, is EPEVTQTPSHQVTQMGQEVILRCVPISNHLYFYWYRQILGQKVEFLVSFYNNEISEKSEIFDDQFSVERPDGSNFTLKIRSTKLEDSAMYFCASRSQGQRMNTEAFFGQGTRLTVV.

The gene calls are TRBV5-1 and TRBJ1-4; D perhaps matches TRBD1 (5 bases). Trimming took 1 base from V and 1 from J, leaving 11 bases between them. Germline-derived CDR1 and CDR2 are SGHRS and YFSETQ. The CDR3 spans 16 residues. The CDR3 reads CASSLQGLETNEKLFF. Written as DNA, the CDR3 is TGCGCCAGCAGCTTGCAGGGACTGGAAACTAATGAAAAACTGTTTTTT.

CDR3 in amino acids: CASSVGQMNTEAFF. Written as DNA, the CDR3 is TGTGCCAGTAGTGTGGGACAGATGAACACTGAAGCTTTCTTT. The chain couples TRBV19 to TRBJ1-1; 7 bases fit TRBD1. Germline CDR1 reads LNHDA; CDR2 reads SQIVND (reference sequence). V shed 5 bases, J shed 0 bases, and the junction held 3 bases outside the gene matches. The CDR3 sequence is 14 residues long.

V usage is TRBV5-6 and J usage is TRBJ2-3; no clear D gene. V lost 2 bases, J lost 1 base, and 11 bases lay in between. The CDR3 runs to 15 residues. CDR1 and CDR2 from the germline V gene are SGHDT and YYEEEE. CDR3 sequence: CASSFWVSGTDTQYF. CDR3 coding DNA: TGTGCCAGCAGCTTTTGGGTCAGCGGCACAGATACGCAGTATTTT.

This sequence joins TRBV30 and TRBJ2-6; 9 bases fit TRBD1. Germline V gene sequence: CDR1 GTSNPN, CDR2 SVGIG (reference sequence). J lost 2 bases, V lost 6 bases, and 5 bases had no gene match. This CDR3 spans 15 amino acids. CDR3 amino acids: CACSRQGAGANVLTF. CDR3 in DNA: TGTGCCTGTAGCCGACAGGGGGCTGGGGCCAACGTCCTGACTTTC.

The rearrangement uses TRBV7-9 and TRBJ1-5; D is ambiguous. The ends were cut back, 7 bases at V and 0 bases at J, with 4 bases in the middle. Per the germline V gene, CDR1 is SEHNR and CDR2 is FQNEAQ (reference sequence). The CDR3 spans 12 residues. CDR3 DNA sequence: TGTGCCAGCACCTATAGCAATCAGCCCCAGCATTTT. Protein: CASTYSNQPQHF.

CDR3 loop: CASKRQGDINSPLHF. CDR3 nucleotide sequence: TGCGCCAGCAAAAGACAGGGGGATATTAATTCACCCCTCCACTTT. The gene calls are TRBV4-1 and TRBJ1-6; 9 bases map to TRBD1. Germline V lookup: CDR1 MGHRA, CDR2 YSYEKL. Trimming cost V 7 bases and J 6 bases; bases outside gene matches: 7. CDR3 length: 15 amino acids.

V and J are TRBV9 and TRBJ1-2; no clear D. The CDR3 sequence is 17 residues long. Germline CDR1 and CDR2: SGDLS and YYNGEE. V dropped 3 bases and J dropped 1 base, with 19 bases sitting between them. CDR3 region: CASSASHTDGNNYGYTF. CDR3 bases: TGTGCCAGCAGCGCCAGCCACACGGACGGGAATAACTATGGCTACACCTTC.

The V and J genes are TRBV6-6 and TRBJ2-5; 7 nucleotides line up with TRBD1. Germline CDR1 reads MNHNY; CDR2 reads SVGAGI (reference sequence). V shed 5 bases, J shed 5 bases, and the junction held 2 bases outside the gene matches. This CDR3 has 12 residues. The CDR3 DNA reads TGTGCCAGCAGTCAGGACAGGGAGACCCAGTACTTC. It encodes CASSQDRETQYF.

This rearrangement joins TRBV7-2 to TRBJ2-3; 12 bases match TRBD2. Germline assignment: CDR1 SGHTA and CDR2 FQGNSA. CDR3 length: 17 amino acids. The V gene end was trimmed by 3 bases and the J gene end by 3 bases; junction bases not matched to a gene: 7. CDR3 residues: CASSLTSGGSTTDTQYF. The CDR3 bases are TGTGCCAGCAGCTTGACTAGCGGGGGTAGCACAACAGATACGCAGTATTTT.

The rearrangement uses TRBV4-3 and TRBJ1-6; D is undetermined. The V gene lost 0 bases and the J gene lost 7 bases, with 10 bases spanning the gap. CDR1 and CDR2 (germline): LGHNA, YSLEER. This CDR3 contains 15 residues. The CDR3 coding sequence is TGCGCCAGCAGCCAAGATCGGTCCTCGAATTCACCCCTCCACTTT. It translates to CASSQDRSSNSPLHF.

CDR3 nucleotides: TGCGCCAGCAGCTTGAGGGACGGAGGGATTACAGATACGCAGTATTTT. Its protein product is CASSLRDGGITDTQYF. This sequence joins TRBV5-1 and TRBJ2-3, with D perhaps TRBD2 (6 bases). The V end was cut by 1 base, the J end by 3 bases, with 15 bases between. Per the germline V gene, CDR1 is SGHRS and CDR2 is YFSETQ. The CDR3 runs to 16 residues.

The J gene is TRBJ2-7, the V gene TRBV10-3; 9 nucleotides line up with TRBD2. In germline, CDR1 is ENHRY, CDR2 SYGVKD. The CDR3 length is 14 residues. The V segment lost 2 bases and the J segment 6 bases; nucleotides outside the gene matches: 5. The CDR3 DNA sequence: TGTGCCATCAGTGAGGGTCTAGCGGGGAGCGAGCAGTACTTC. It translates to CAISEGLAGSEQYF.

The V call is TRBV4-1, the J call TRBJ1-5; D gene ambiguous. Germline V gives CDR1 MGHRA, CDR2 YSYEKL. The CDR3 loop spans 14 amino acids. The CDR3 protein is CASGVSAVNQPQHF. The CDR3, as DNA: TGCGCTTCCGGGGTGAGCGCTGTTAATCAGCCCCAGCATTTT.

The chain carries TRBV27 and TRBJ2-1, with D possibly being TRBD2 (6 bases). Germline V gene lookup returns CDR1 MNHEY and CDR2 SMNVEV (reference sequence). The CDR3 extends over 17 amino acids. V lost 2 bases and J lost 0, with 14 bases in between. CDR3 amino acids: CASSLKSGGGSYNEQFF. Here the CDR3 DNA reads TGTGCCAGCAGTTTAAAGAGTGGGGGAGGCTCCTACAATGAGCAGTTCTTC.

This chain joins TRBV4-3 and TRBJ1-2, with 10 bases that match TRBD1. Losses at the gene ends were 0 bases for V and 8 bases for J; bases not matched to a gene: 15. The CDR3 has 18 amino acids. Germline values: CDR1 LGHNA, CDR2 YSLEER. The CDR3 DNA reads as TGCGCCAGCAGCCAAGATACCTCGGGACAGGGGATTTGGGGCGGCTACACCTTC. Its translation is CASSQDTSGQGIWGGYTF.

The CDR3 sequence is CASSFLGGPYEQYF. The DNA for the CDR3 is TGTGCCAGCAGTTTTTTGGGAGGCCCCTACGAGCAGTACTTC. The chain combines TRBV28 with TRBJ2-7, with D possibly being TRBD2 (6 bases). The CDR3 length is 14 residues. The germline V and J ends were trimmed by 3 bases and 2 bases, with 11 bases remaining between them. Germline CDR1 and CDR2: MDHEN and SYDVKM.

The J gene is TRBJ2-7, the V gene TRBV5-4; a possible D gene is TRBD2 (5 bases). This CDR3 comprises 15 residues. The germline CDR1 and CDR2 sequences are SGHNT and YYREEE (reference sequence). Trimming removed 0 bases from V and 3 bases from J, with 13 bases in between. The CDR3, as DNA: TGTGCCAGCAGCTTGGAACAGAGTGCGGGCTACGAGCAGTACTTC. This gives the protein CASSLEQSAGYEQYF.

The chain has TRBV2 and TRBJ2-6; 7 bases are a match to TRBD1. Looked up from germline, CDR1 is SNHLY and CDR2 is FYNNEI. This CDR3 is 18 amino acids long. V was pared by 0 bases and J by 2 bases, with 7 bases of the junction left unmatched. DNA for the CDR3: TGTGCCAGCAGTGAAGCTGACAGGGCTTTTGCTGGGGCCAACGTCCTGACTTTC. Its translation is CASSEADRAFAGANVLTF. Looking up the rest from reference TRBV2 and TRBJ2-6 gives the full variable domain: EPEVTQTPSHQVTQMGQEVILRCVPISNHLYFYWYRQILGQKVEFLVSFYNNEISEKSEIFDDQFSVERPDGSNFTLKIRSTKLEDSAMYFCASSEADRAFAGANVLTFGAGSRLTVL.

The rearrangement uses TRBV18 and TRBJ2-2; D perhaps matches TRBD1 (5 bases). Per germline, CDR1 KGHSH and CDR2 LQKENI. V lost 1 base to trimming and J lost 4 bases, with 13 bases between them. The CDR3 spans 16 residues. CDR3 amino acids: CASSPRVGAGTGELFF. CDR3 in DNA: TGTGCCAGCTCACCACGAGTTGGGGCCGGCACCGGGGAGCTGTTTTTT. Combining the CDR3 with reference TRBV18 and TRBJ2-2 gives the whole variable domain NAGVMQNPRHLVRRRGQEARLRCSPMKGHSHVYWYRQLPEEGLKFMVYLQKENIIDESGMPKERFSAEFPKEGPSILRIQQVVRGDSAAYFCASSPRVGAGTGELFFGEGSRLTVL.

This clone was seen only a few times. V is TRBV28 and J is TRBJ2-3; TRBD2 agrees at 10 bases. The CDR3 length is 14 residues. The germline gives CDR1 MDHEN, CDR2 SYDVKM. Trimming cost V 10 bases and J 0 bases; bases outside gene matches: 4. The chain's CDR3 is CAIQLAGSTDTQYF. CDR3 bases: TGTGCCATACAACTAGCGGGGAGCACAGATACGCAGTATTTT.

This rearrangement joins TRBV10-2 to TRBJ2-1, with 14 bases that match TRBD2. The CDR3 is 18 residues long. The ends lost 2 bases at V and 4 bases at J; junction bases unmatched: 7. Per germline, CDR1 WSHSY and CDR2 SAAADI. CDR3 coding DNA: TGCGCCAGCAGTGAGGGCCGACTAGCGGGGGGGCTTTACAATGAGCAGTTCTTC. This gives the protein CASSEGRLAGGLYNEQFF.

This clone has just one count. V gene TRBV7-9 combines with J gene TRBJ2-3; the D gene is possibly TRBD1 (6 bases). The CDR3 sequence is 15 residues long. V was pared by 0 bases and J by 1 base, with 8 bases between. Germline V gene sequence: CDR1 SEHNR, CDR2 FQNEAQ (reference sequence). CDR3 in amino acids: CASSLAGARTDTQYF. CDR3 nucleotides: TGTGCCAGCAGCTTAGCGGGGGCCCGCACAGATACGCAGTATTTT.

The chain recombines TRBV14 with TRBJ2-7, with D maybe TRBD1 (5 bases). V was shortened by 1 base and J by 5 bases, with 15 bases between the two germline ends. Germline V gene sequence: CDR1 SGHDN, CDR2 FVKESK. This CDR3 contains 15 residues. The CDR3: CASSQATGRRNEQYF. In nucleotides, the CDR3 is TGTGCCAGCAGCCAAGCCACAGGCCGCCGCAACGAGCAGTACTTC.

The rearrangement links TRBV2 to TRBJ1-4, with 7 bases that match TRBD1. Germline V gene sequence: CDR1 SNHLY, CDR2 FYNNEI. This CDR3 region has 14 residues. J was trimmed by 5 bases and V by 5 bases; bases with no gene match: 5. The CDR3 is CASSRGQQNEKLFF. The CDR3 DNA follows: TGTGCCAGCAGTAGGGGACAGCAGAATGAAAAACTGTTTTTT.